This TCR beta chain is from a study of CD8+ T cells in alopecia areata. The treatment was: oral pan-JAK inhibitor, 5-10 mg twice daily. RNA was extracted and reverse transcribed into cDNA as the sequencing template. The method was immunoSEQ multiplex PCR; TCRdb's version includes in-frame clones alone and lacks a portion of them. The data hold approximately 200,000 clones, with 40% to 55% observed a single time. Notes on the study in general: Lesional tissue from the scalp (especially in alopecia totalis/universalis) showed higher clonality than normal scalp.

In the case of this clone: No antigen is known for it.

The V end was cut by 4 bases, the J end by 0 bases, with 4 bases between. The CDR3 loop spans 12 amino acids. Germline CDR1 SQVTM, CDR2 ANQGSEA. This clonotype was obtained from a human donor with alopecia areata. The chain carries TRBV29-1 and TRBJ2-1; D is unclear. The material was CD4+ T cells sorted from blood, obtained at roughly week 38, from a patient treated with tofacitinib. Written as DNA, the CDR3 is TGCAGCGTTGTTTACTCCTACAATGAGCAGTTCTTC. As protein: CSVVYSYNEQFF.